This is a list of T cell receptor beta chains from one sample in a study of T cell responses to AZD1222 COVID-19 vaccine. Profiled with immunoSEQ multiplex PCR; TCRdb holds only in-frame clones, not every one. The table has about 150,000 clones, approximately 90% seen once. This sample comprised peripheral blood, obtained on day 0 of AZD1222 vaccination. These receptors all stem from an adult in good health. Both conserved end residues are part of each CDR3. A D gene is named only where the DNA matches it firmly. Clone size is given for some rows only: seen once, a few or many times, or a class if the clone is expanded.

d_call: TRBD2
v_call: TRBV7-8
j_call: TRBJ2-4
clone_size: NA
cdr3_aa: CASGTGTSGGIQYF
cdr3_nt: TGTGCCAGCGGAACCGGGACATCGGGAGGGATTCAGTACTTC

d_call: TRBD2
v_call: TRBV5-4
j_call: TRBJ2-7
clone_size: NA
cdr3_aa: CASSLRGLALQEQYF
cdr3_nt: TGTGCCAGCAGCCTCCGGGGACTAGCCCTCCAAGAGCAGTACTTC

d_call: NA
v_call: TRBV5-1
j_call: TRBJ1-3
clone_size: NA
cdr3_aa: CASSLVSGPGNTIYF
cdr3_nt: TGCGCCAGCAGCTTGGTTTCAGGCCCTGGAAACACCATATATTTT

d_call: NA
v_call: TRBV28
j_call: TRBJ1-5
clone_size: NA
cdr3_aa: CASSLGGYSNQPQHF
cdr3_nt: TGTGCCAGCAGTTTAGGGGGGTATAGCAATCAGCCCCAGCATTTT

d_call: NA
v_call: TRBV5-4
j_call: TRBJ2-6
clone_size: NA
cdr3_aa: CASSFPGAGANVLTF
cdr3_nt: TGTGCCAGCAGCTTCCCGGGGGCTGGGGCCAACGTCCTGACTTTC

d_call: NA
v_call: TRBV10-1
j_call: TRBJ2-7
clone_size: NA
cdr3_aa: CASSEFIGTRVTYEQYF
cdr3_nt: TGCGCCAGCAGTGAGTTTATAGGGACACGCGTAACCTACGAGCAGTACTTC

d_call: NA
v_call: TRBV18
j_call: TRBJ2-5
clone_size: NA
cdr3_aa: CASSLDTVKETQYF
cdr3_nt: TGTGCCAGCTCACTAGATACTGTGAAGGAGACCCAGTACTTC

d_call: NA
v_call: TRBV29-1
j_call: TRBJ2-7
clone_size: NA
cdr3_aa: CSVDRAGTYEQYF
cdr3_nt: TGCAGCGTTGATCGGGCGGGAACCTACGAGCAGTACTTC

d_call: TRBD1
v_call: TRBV5-5
j_call: TRBJ2-2
clone_size: NA
cdr3_aa: CASSLVTGGIGELFF
cdr3_nt: TGTGCCAGCAGCTTGGTTACAGGGGGGATCGGGGAGCTGTTTTTT

d_call: NA
v_call: TRBV2
j_call: TRBJ1-2
clone_size: NA
cdr3_aa: CASSVGEFWSGYTF
cdr3_nt: TGTGCCAGCAGTGTTGGCGAATTCTGGTCCGGCTACACCTTC

d_call: NA
v_call: TRBV4-1
j_call: TRBJ2-2
clone_size: NA
cdr3_aa: CASSLGSNTGELFF
cdr3_nt: TGCGCCAGCAGCCTCGGGTCAAACACCGGGGAGCTGTTTTTT

d_call: TRBD1
v_call: TRBV6-2/TRBV6-3
j_call: TRBJ2-7
clone_size: NA
cdr3_aa: CASSRAGTVPYEQYF
cdr3_nt: TGTGCCAGCAGCCGGGCCGGGACAGTACCCTACGAGCAGTACTTC

d_call: NA
v_call: TRBV9
j_call: TRBJ2-3
clone_size: once
cdr3_aa: CASSASTDTQYF
cdr3_nt: TGTGCCAGCAGCGCCTCCACAGATACGCAGTATTTT

d_call: NA
v_call: TRBV11-2
j_call: TRBJ2-7
clone_size: NA
cdr3_aa: CASSLDGGTPSYEQYF
cdr3_nt: TGTGCCAGCAGCTTAGATGGCGGGACACCGTCATACGAGCAGTACTTC

d_call: NA
v_call: TRBV7-2
j_call: TRBJ1-3
clone_size: NA
cdr3_aa: CASSSSLRGNTIYF
cdr3_nt: TGTGCCAGCAGCTCATCACTTAGAGGAAACACCATATATTTT

d_call: NA
v_call: TRBV4-2
j_call: TRBJ2-7
clone_size: NA
cdr3_aa: CASSATTYEQYF
cdr3_nt: TGTGCCAGCAGCGCTACAACCTACGAGCAGTACTTC

d_call: NA
v_call: TRBV9
j_call: TRBJ1-3
clone_size: NA
cdr3_aa: CASSVAQDPSGNTIYF
cdr3_nt: TGTGCCAGCAGCGTAGCTCAGGACCCCTCTGGAAACACCATATATTTT

d_call: TRBD1
v_call: TRBV7-9
j_call: TRBJ1-2
clone_size: NA
cdr3_aa: CASSRTGEYGYTF
cdr3_nt: TGTGCCAGCAGCCGGACAGGGGAATATGGCTACACCTTC

d_call: TRBD2
v_call: TRBV2
j_call: TRBJ2-5
clone_size: once
cdr3_aa: CASSEAGLAVETQYF
cdr3_nt: TGTGCCAGCAGTGAAGCGGGACTAGCGGTAGAGACCCAGTACTTC

d_call: TRBD1
v_call: TRBV3-1/TRBV3-2
j_call: TRBJ2-1
clone_size: NA
cdr3_aa: CASSRGTGPNEQFF
cdr3_nt: TGTGCCAGCAGCCGAGGGACAGGGCCCAATGAGCAGTTCTTC

d_call: TRBD1
v_call: TRBV2
j_call: TRBJ2-5
clone_size: NA
cdr3_aa: CASKQQRTGGVETQYF
cdr3_nt: TGTGCCAGCAAACAACAACGGACAGGGGGCGTAGAGACCCAGTACTTC

d_call: TRBD1
v_call: TRBV6-2/TRBV6-3
j_call: TRBJ1-1
clone_size: NA
cdr3_aa: CASSRQGAGTEAFF
cdr3_nt: TGTGCCAGCAGTCGACAGGGGGCCGGCACTGAAGCTTTCTTT

d_call: NA
v_call: TRBV7-2
j_call: TRBJ1-1
clone_size: NA
cdr3_aa: CASSLMGPTEAFF
cdr3_nt: TGTGCCAGCAGCTTAATGGGGCCCACTGAAGCTTTCTTT

d_call: NA
v_call: TRBV9
j_call: TRBJ2-3
clone_size: NA
cdr3_aa: CASSVAGNRADTQYF
cdr3_nt: TGTGCCAGCAGCGTAGCAGGGAATCGAGCAGATACGCAGTATTTT

d_call: NA
v_call: TRBV6-5
j_call: TRBJ2-3
clone_size: few
cdr3_aa: CASSIFPANTQYF
cdr3_nt: TGTGCCAGCAGTATATTCCCGGCGAATACGCAGTATTTT

d_call: TRBD2
v_call: TRBV6-5
j_call: TRBJ2-7
clone_size: NA
cdr3_aa: CASRRSGGESYEQYF
cdr3_nt: TGTGCCAGCAGACGTAGCGGGGGGGAGTCCTACGAGCAGTACTTC

d_call: NA
v_call: TRBV6-2/TRBV6-3
j_call: TRBJ2-5
clone_size: NA
cdr3_aa: CASSYSSTEGETQYF
cdr3_nt: TGTGCCAGCAGTTACTCGAGCACCGAAGGGGAGACCCAGTACTTC

d_call: NA
v_call: TRBV6-5
j_call: TRBJ1-5
clone_size: NA
cdr3_aa: CASSYSAGGNQPQHF
cdr3_nt: TGTGCCAGCAGTTACTCTGCAGGGGGCAATCAGCCCCAGCATTTT

d_call: TRBD1
v_call: TRBV7-9
j_call: TRBJ1-2
clone_size: NA
cdr3_aa: CASSVGQGTGYGYTF
cdr3_nt: TGTGCCAGCAGCGTGGGACAGGGCACGGGGTATGGCTACACCTTC

d_call: NA
v_call: TRBV4-3
j_call: TRBJ1-4
clone_size: NA
cdr3_aa: CASSQNQGTNEKLFF
cdr3_nt: TGCGCCAGCAGCCAAAACCAGGGAACTAATGAAAAACTGTTTTTT

d_call: NA
v_call: TRBV5-6
j_call: TRBJ1-5
clone_size: NA
cdr3_aa: CASSLQGVNQPQHF
cdr3_nt: TGTGCCAGCAGCTTACAGGGCGTCAATCAGCCCCAGCATTTT

d_call: NA
v_call: TRBV11-2
j_call: TRBJ2-7
clone_size: once
cdr3_aa: CASSSPGVEQYF
cdr3_nt: TGTGCCAGCAGCTCACCGGGGGTTGAGCAGTACTTC

d_call: NA
v_call: TRBV4-3
j_call: TRBJ1-2
clone_size: NA
cdr3_aa: CASSQEHDAGFYGYTF
cdr3_nt: TGCGCCAGCAGCCAAGAACACGATGCAGGGTTCTATGGCTACACCTTC

d_call: NA
v_call: TRBV6-2/TRBV6-3
j_call: TRBJ1-5
clone_size: NA
cdr3_aa: CASSQQGNQPQHF
cdr3_nt: TGTGCCAGCAGTCAACAGGGAAATCAGCCCCAGCATTTT

d_call: TRBD2
v_call: TRBV5-6
j_call: TRBJ2-7
clone_size: NA
cdr3_aa: CASSRVLGSGGPSSYEQYF
cdr3_nt: TGTGCCAGCAGCCGCGTTCTAGGTAGCGGGGGGCCCAGCTCCTACGAGCAGTACTTC

d_call: NA
v_call: TRBV7-9
j_call: TRBJ1-2
clone_size: NA
cdr3_aa: CASSPTRSEIGAGYTF
cdr3_nt: TGTGCCAGCAGCCCAACACGGTCGGAGATTGGGGCAGGCTACACCTTC

d_call: NA
v_call: TRBV3-1/TRBV3-2
j_call: TRBJ2-2
clone_size: NA
cdr3_aa: CASSLGLPPNTGELFF
cdr3_nt: TGTGCCAGCAGCCTCGGACTCCCGCCGAACACCGGGGAGCTGTTTTTT

d_call: TRBD1
v_call: TRBV2
j_call: TRBJ1-5
clone_size: NA
cdr3_aa: CASSQQGATNQPQHF
cdr3_nt: TGTGCCAGCAGCCAACAGGGGGCTACTAATCAGCCCCAGCATTTT

d_call: NA
v_call: TRBV19
j_call: TRBJ2-3
clone_size: NA
cdr3_aa: CASSIASRTGSTDTQYF
cdr3_nt: TGTGCCAGTAGTATAGCCAGCCGAACGGGGAGCACAGATACGCAGTATTTT

d_call: NA
v_call: TRBV5-1
j_call: TRBJ2-7
clone_size: NA
cdr3_aa: CASSFKPGESSYEQYF
cdr3_nt: TGCGCCAGCAGCTTCAAGCCTGGAGAGAGCTCCTACGAGCAGTACTTC

d_call: NA
v_call: TRBV13
j_call: TRBJ1-2
clone_size: NA
cdr3_aa: CASSGRDGQNYGYTF
cdr3_nt: TGTGCCAGCAGCGGTCGGGACGGACAGAACTATGGCTACACCTTC

d_call: TRBD1
v_call: TRBV4-1
j_call: TRBJ2-7
clone_size: few
cdr3_aa: CASSLTDRFEQYF
cdr3_nt: TGCGCCAGCAGCCTGACGGACAGGTTCGAGCAGTACTTC

d_call: NA
v_call: TRBV9
j_call: TRBJ2-7
clone_size: few
cdr3_aa: CASSLRTESYEQYF
cdr3_nt: TGTGCCAGCAGCCTCAGGACCGAGTCCTACGAGCAGTACTTC

d_call: NA
v_call: TRBV7-2
j_call: TRBJ2-3
clone_size: NA
cdr3_aa: CASSLGWGLSTDTQYF
cdr3_nt: TGTGCCAGCAGCTTAGGATGGGGTCTGAGCACAGATACGCAGTATTTT

d_call: TRBD1
v_call: TRBV6-5
j_call: TRBJ1-6
clone_size: NA
cdr3_aa: CASSYSTGHGGSPLHF
cdr3_nt: TGTGCCAGCAGTTACTCGACAGGGCACGGTGGTTCACCCCTCCACTTT

d_call: TRBD2
v_call: TRBV11-2
j_call: TRBJ2-1
clone_size: NA
cdr3_aa: CASSLAAGGHYEQFF
cdr3_nt: TGTGCCAGCAGCTTAGCAGCGGGGGGGCATTATGAGCAGTTCTTC

d_call: NA
v_call: TRBV6-2/TRBV6-3
j_call: TRBJ2-7
clone_size: few
cdr3_aa: CASSYSPKLGQYF
cdr3_nt: TGTGCCAGCAGTTACTCACCCAAGCTGGGGCAGTACTTC

d_call: NA
v_call: TRBV9
j_call: TRBJ2-7
clone_size: NA
cdr3_aa: CASSERGDSGWGEQYF
cdr3_nt: TGTGCCAGCAGCGAGAGGGGGGACAGTGGATGGGGCGAGCAGTACTTC

d_call: NA
v_call: TRBV5-6
j_call: TRBJ2-7
clone_size: once
cdr3_aa: CASSFSSSYEQYF
cdr3_nt: TGTGCCAGCAGCTTCTCAAGCTCCTACGAGCAGTACTTC

d_call: NA
v_call: TRBV4-1
j_call: TRBJ1-2
clone_size: NA
cdr3_aa: CASSQSTRLRIYGYTF
cdr3_nt: TGCGCCAGCAGCCAATCTACAAGGTTGCGGATTTATGGCTACACCTTC

d_call: NA
v_call: TRBV5-1
j_call: TRBJ2-2
clone_size: NA
cdr3_aa: CASSLDQGAPGELFF
cdr3_nt: TGCGCCAGCAGCTTGGACCAGGGAGCGCCCGGGGAGCTGTTTTTT

d_call: NA
v_call: TRBV9
j_call: TRBJ2-3
clone_size: NA
cdr3_aa: CASSVGNSGSTDTQYF
cdr3_nt: TGTGCCAGCAGCGTAGGGAATAGCGGTAGCACAGATACGCAGTATTTT

d_call: NA
v_call: TRBV5-1
j_call: TRBJ1-3
clone_size: NA
cdr3_aa: CASSQAGTSGNTIYF
cdr3_nt: TGCGCCAGCAGCCAAGCCGGGACTTCTGGAAACACCATATATTTT

d_call: TRBD1
v_call: TRBV2
j_call: TRBJ1-5
clone_size: NA
cdr3_aa: CASSKDRDNQPQHF
cdr3_nt: TGTGCCAGCAGTAAGGACAGGGACAATCAGCCCCAGCATTTT

d_call: NA
v_call: TRBV19
j_call: TRBJ1-5
clone_size: NA
cdr3_aa: CASSSMTPIGSNQPQHF
cdr3_nt: TGTGCCAGTAGTTCCATGACCCCCATCGGGAGCAATCAGCCCCAGCATTTT

d_call: NA
v_call: TRBV4-3
j_call: TRBJ2-3
clone_size: NA
cdr3_aa: CASSQDGRGDTQYF
cdr3_nt: TGCGCCAGCAGCCAAGATGGAAGAGGTGATACGCAGTATTTT

d_call: NA
v_call: TRBV18
j_call: TRBJ2-2
clone_size: NA
cdr3_aa: CASSPEGAWAGELFF
cdr3_nt: TGTGCCAGCTCACCAGAGGGAGCGTGGGCCGGGGAGCTGTTTTTT

d_call: NA
v_call: TRBV12-3/TRBV12-4
j_call: TRBJ1-1
clone_size: few
cdr3_aa: CASSLQGRTEAFF
cdr3_nt: TGTGCCAGCAGTTTACAGGGGAGGACTGAAGCTTTCTTT

d_call: NA
v_call: TRBV6-5
j_call: TRBJ1-2
clone_size: NA
cdr3_aa: CASRVTGGHGYTF
cdr3_nt: TGTGCCAGCAGAGTGACAGGTGGCCATGGCTACACCTTC